This T cell receptor beta chain was retrieved from a study of neurological immune-mediated disorders. Each TCR transcript was tagged with a 10-nucleotide random UMI during 5'RACE. One entry per CDR3 protein, called by TCRdb with MiXCR from the 5' RACE reads. The sample shows about 38,000 distinct CDR3 sequences, more than 9% of them seen only once. Study results and caveats: The highest TCR clonal expansion occurred in HTLV-1-associated myelopathy; multiple sclerosis fell below healthy controls.

The sorted libraries took 1 million CD4+ or CD8+ T cells. This clonotype was seen many times. Its target is not known. Germline V CDR1 and CDR2: SGHTA, FQGNSA. The CDR3 is 15 amino acids. The ends were cut back, 6 bases at V and 2 bases at J, with 17 bases in the middle. The sample consisted of CD4+ T cells from blood. This receptor was taken from a woman between 25 and 40 years old with HTLV-1-associated myelopathy (HAM/TSP). V is TRBV7-2 and J is TRBJ2-7, with TRBD2 as a possible D gene (7 bases). Here the CDR3 reads CASSFVGGPTYEQYF. The CDR3 DNA sequence: TGTGCCAGCAGTTTTGTCGGGGGGCCGACCTACGAGCAGTACTTC.